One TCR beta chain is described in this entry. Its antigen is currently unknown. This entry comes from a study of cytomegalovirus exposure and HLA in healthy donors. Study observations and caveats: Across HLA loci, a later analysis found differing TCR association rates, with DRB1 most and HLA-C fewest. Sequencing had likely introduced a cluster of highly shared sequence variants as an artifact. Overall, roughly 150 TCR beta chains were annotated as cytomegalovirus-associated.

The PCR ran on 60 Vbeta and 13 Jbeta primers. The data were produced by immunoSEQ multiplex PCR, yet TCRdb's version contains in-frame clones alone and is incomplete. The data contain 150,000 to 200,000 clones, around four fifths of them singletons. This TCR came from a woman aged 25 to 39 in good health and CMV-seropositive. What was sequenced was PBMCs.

CDR3: CASSFKSGNTQYF. CDR3 nucleotide sequence: TGTGCCAGCAGCTTTAAGAGCGGAAATACGCAGTATTTT. The V and J genes are TRBV11-3 and TRBJ2-3, with D possibly being TRBD2 (5 bases). Germline V gene lookup returns CDR1 SGHNT and CDR2 YENEEA. The CDR3 has 13 amino acids. V shed 3 bases and J shed 7 bases, with 11 bases lying between them.